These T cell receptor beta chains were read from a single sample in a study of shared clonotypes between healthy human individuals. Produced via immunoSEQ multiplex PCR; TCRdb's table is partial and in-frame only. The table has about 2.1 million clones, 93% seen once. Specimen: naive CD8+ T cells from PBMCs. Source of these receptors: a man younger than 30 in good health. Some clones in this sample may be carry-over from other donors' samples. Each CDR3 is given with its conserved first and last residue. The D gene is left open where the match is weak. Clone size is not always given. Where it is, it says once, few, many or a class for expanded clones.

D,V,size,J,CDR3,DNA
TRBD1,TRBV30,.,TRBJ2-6,CAWGQGDSGANVLTF,TGTGCCTGGGGACAGGGGGACTCTGGGGCCAACGTCCTGACTTTC
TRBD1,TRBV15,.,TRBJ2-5,CATSSRDRYQETQYF,TGTGCCACCAGCAGTCGGGACAGGTACCAAGAGACCCAGTACTTC
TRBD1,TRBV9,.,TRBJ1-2,CASSASGTGGYGYTF,TGTGCCAGCAGCGCTTCCGGGACAGGAGGATATGGCTACACCTTC
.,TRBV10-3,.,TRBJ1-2,CAISEKIGGGAGYTF,TGTGCCATCAGTGAAAAAATTGGAGGGGGTGCAGGCTACACCTTC
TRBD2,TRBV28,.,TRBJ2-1,CASSSTTSENPHEQFF,TGTGCCAGCAGTTCCACGACTAGCGAGAATCCCCATGAGCAGTTCTTC
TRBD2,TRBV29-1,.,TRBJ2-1,CSVRTSGNPYNEQFF,TGCAGCGTTCGGACTAGCGGGAACCCCTACAATGAGCAGTTCTTC
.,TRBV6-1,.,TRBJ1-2,CASSEGTETRYGYTF,TGTGCCAGCAGTGAAGGGACAGAGACTCGCTATGGCTACACCTTC
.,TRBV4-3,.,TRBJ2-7,CASSQGVGSYEQYF,TGCGCCAGCAGCCAAGGGGTAGGGTCCTACGAGCAGTACTTC
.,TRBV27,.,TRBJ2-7,CASSFRGYEQYF,TGTGCCAGCAGTTTTCGGGGATACGAGCAGTACTTC
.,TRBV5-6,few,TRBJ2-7,CASSTRRGSRAAYEQYF,TGTGCCAGCAGCACAAGACGTGGTTCTCGTGCGGCCTACGAGCAGTACTTC
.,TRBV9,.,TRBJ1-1,CASRAGTLGEGTEAFF,TGTGCCAGCAGAGCCGGGACGTTAGGGGAGGGCACTGAAGCTTTCTTT
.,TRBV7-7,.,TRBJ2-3,CASSLASKDTQYF,TGTGCCAGCAGCTTAGCATCGAAGGATACGCAGTATTTT
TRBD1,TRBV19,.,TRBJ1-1,CASSIDPTGDTEAFF,TGTGCCAGTAGTATAGATCCTACAGGGGACACTGAAGCTTTCTTT
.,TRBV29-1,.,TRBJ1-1,CSVEERRLGAFF,TGCAGCGTTGAAGAGAGGCGCCTCGGGGCTTTCTTT